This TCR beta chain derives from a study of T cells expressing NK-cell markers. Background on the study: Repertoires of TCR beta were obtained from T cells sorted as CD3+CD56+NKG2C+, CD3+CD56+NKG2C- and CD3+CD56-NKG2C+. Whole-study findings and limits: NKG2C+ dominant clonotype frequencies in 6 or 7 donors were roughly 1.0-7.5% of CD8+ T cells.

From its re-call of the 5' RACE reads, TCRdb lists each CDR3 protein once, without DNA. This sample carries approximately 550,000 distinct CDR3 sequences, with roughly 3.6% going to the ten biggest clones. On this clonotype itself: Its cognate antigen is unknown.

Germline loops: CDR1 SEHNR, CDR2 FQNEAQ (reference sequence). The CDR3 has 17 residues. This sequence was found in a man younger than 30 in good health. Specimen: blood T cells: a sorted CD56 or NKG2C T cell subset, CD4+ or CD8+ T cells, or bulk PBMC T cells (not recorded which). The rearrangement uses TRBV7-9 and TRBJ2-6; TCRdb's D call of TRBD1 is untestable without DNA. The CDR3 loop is CASSSGQGVVGANVLTF.